This T cell receptor (beta chain) was recorded in a study of T cells in Graves' hyperthyroidism and ophthalmopathy. This clonotype was detected many times. What was amplified from RNA transcripts were TCR beta CDR3 regions. Researchers ran a first-round RT-PCR on the TCR CDR3 using the HTBI primer set. TCRdb called the multiplex PCR reads again in MiXCR, with one record for every CDR3 protein. The table has 400,000 to 500,000 distinct CDR3 sequences, roughly 14% seen once. Clinical symptoms, serum thyroxine and TRAb, thyroid ultrasound and orbital computed tomography were used for the diagnoses. The sequenced sample was blood. The origin of this receptor is a man between 18 and 29 years old with Graves' ophthalmopathy.

CDR3 region: CASSYSLQGAIDTQYF. The DNA for the CDR3 is TGTGCCAGCAGTTACTCTCTACAGGGGGCTATAGATACGCAGTATTTT. The gene calls are TRBV6-5 and TRBJ2-3; 9 bases line up with TRBD1. V was pared by 0 bases and J by 5 bases, with 6 bases of the junction left unmatched. Looked up from germline, CDR1 is MNHEY and CDR2 is SVGAGI. The CDR3 is 16 amino acids.